The rows below give T cell receptor beta chains drawn from one sample of a study of blood T cell repertoires in COVID-19. Here immunoSEQ multiplex PCR was the method, and the copy in TCRdb shows in-frame clones only, minus some. This table has about 110,000 clones, roughly 83% appearing once. The sample taken for sequencing was peripheral blood. Every receptor here comes from a human donor in a cohort sampled during active COVID-19. Each CDR3 is given with its conserved first and last residue. Fields, in order: J gene, clone size, V gene, D gene, CDR3 protein, CDR3 DNA. The D gene is left open where the match is weak. Expanded clones are given a class, and other clones once, few, many or no size at all.

>TRBJ1-3|once|TRBV30|-
CAWTKPGNSGNTIYF
TGTGCCTGGACAAAGCCAGGCAACTCTGGAAACACCATATATTTT
>TRBJ2-1|once|TRBV7-2|TRBD2
CASSSKARLAGTNEQFF
TGTGCCAGCAGCTCTAAAGCCCGACTAGCGGGAACCAATGAGCAGTTCTTC
>TRBJ2-4|-|TRBV7-2|-
CASSFREGVGKNIQYF
TGTGCCAGCAGCTTCAGGGAGGGGGTTGGCAAAAACATTCAGTACTTC
>TRBJ2-7|-|TRBV5-1|-
CASSPSPGTGYEQYF
TGCGCCAGCAGCCCCAGCCCAGGAACCGGCTACGAGCAGTACTTC
>TRBJ2-3|-|TRBV27|TRBD1
CASSLLDRGNTQYF
TGTGCCAGCAGTCTCCTGGACAGGGGTAATACGCAGTATTTT
>TRBJ2-3|-|TRBV5-5|-
CASSRTDRSPDTQYF
TGTGCCAGCAGCCGAACCGACAGGTCCCCAGATACGCAGTATTTT
>TRBJ1-1|-|TRBV14|-
CASSPQMNTEAFF
TGTGCCAGCAGCCCTCAGATGAACACTGAAGCTTTCTTT
>TRBJ1-2|-|TRBV28|TRBD1
CASSADRVGGYTF
TGTGCCAGCAGCGCGGACAGGGTTGGTGGCTACACCTTC
>TRBJ2-2|few|TRBV20-1|TRBD2
CSASRSGRNTGELFF
TGCAGTGCTAGTCGTAGCGGGAGGAACACCGGGGAGCTGTTTTTT
>TRBJ1-2|few|TRBV5-6|-
CASSLRNTERTYGYTF
TGTGCCAGCAGCTTGCGGAACACGGAGCGTACCTATGGCTACACCTTC
>TRBJ2-2|few|TRBV9|TRBD2
CASSPGVTSGTTGELFF
TGTGCCAGCAGCCCAGGGGTCACTAGCGGGACGACCGGGGAGCTGTTTTTT
>TRBJ1-5|-|TRBV6-2/TRBV6-3|-
CASSQTAYSNQPQHF
TGTGCCAGCAGCCAGACAGCATATAGCAATCAGCCCCAGCATTTT
>TRBJ1-6|-|TRBV5-1|-
CASSGSGDRSSPLHF
TGCGCCAGCAGCGGATCGGGGGATAGGTCTTCACCCCTCCACTTT
>TRBJ2-2|-|TRBV3-1/TRBV3-2|TRBD2
CASSQSGLGRSGELFF
TGTGCCAGCAGCCAATCCGGACTAGGACGGTCCGGGGAGCTGTTTTTT
>TRBJ1-1|-|TRBV6-1|-
CASSEGPVRGGTEAFF
TGTGCCAGCAGTGAAGGCCCTGTCCGGGGGGGGACTGAAGCTTTCTTT
>TRBJ2-5|-|TRBV6-5|TRBD2
CASSTAGTSVETQYF
TGTGCCAGCAGTACCGCCGGGACTAGTGTGGAGACCCAGTACTTC
>TRBJ2-4|-|TRBV5-4|-
CASSVDRSLAKNIQYF
TGTGCCAGCAGCGTTGACAGGTCCCTAGCCAAAAACATTCAGTACTTC
>TRBJ2-1|-|TRBV6-2/TRBV6-3|TRBD2
CASSLAGMGQFF
TGTGCCAGCAGCCTAGCGGGAATGGGGCAGTTCTTC
>TRBJ2-1|-|TRBV19|TRBD1
CATLSPTGGLRWFF
TGTGCCACCCTTAGCCCCACAGGGGGACTTCGGTGGTTCTTC
>TRBJ1-1|once|TRBV2|-
CASSEGGNTEAFF
TGTGCCAGCAGTGAGGGGGGGAACACTGAAGCTTTCTTT
>TRBJ1-4|-|TRBV7-9|-
CASSLGTAAEKLFF
TGTGCCAGCAGCTTAGGCACAGCTGCGGAAAAACTGTTTTTT
>TRBJ2-1|-|TRBV6-4|TRBD2
CASRPNTTSGSYNEQFF
TGTGCCAGCAGGCCCAATACTACTAGCGGGAGCTACAATGAGCAGTTCTTC
>TRBJ2-1|-|TRBV9|-
CASSPTGLRTYNEQFF
TGTGCCAGCAGCCCGACGGGGTTGAGGACTTACAATGAGCAGTTCTTC
>TRBJ1-4|-|TRBV11-3|TRBD1
CASSLSPIDREDEKLFF
TGTGCCAGCAGCTTATCCCCTATCGACAGGGAGGATGAAAAACTGTTTTTT
>TRBJ2-3|-|TRBV28|TRBD2
CASRGTSGRITSTDTQYF
TGTGCCAGCAGGGGTACTAGCGGGAGAATTACTAGCACAGATACGCAGTATTTT
>TRBJ2-7|-|TRBV28|TRBD2
CASSHPGTSGGGSYEQYF
TGTGCCAGCAGCCATCCCGGGACTAGCGGCGGAGGCTCCTACGAGCAGTACTTC
>TRBJ2-5|-|TRBV13|-
CASLDTGGTQYF
TGTGCCAGCCTCGACACCGGGGGGACCCAGTACTTC
>TRBJ2-2|-|TRBV29-1|TRBD1
CSVPGQGNTGELFF
TGCAGCGTTCCGGGACAGGGTAACACCGGGGAGCTGTTTTTT
>TRBJ2-2|once|TRBV5-4|TRBD2
CASSTVVAGNTGELFF
TGTGCCAGCAGCACTGTGGTAGCGGGGAACACCGGGGAGCTGTTTTTT
>TRBJ2-7|-|TRBV10-3|TRBD1
CAITPGQGYEQYF
TGTGCCATCACCCCGGGACAGGGCTACGAGCAGTACTTC
>TRBJ1-1|-|TRBV7-6|-
CASSSYRDTEAFF
TGTGCCAGCAGCTCCTACAGGGACACTGAAGCTTTCTTT
>TRBJ2-5|-|TRBV6-5|TRBD2
CASSYSPGGVQETQYF
TGTGCCAGCAGTTACAGCCCCGGGGGGGTACAAGAGACCCAGTACTTC
>TRBJ1-1|-|TRBV7-9|TRBD1
CASSGQGGNTEAFF
TGTGCCAGCAGCGGACAGGGAGGGAACACTGAAGCTTTCTTT
>TRBJ2-3|-|TRBV5-1|-
CASSLTGIVTDTQYF
TGCGCCAGCAGCTTGACCGGGATAGTAACAGATACGCAGTATTTT
>TRBJ2-1|-|TRBV24-1|TRBD1
CATSPGGARYEQFF
TGTGCCACCAGTCCAGGGGGCGCGAGGTATGAGCAGTTCTTC
>TRBJ2-2|few|TRBV7-2|TRBD2
CASSSNPAGASGELFF
TGTGCCAGCAGCTCCAATCCAGCGGGAGCCTCTGGGGAGCTGTTTTTT
>TRBJ2-2|-|TRBV7-2|-
CASSTIGGGTGELFF
TGTGCCAGCAGCACGATTGGGGGAGGAACCGGGGAGCTGTTTTTT
>TRBJ2-5|-|TRBV18|TRBD1
CASSQRQGSGETQYF
TGTGCCAGCTCACAAAGACAGGGGAGTGGAGAGACCCAGTACTTC
>TRBJ2-5|-|TRBV5-4|TRBD2
CASSYLAGETQYF
TGTGCCAGCAGTTATCTAGCGGGAGAGACCCAGTACTTC
>TRBJ2-3|-|TRBV7-9|TRBD2
CASSPKGLAGAQDTQYF
TGTGCCAGCAGCCCAAAGGGACTAGCGGGAGCTCAGGATACGCAGTATTTT
>TRBJ2-1|-|TRBV7-3|TRBD2
CASSSGLADNEQFF
TGTGCCAGCAGCTCTGGACTAGCGGACAATGAGCAGTTCTTC
>TRBJ2-5|-|TRBV5-6|TRBD1
CASSLAPGGAETQYF
TGTGCCAGCAGCTTGGCCCCAGGGGGCGCAGAGACCCAGTACTTC
>TRBJ1-3|-|TRBV19|-
CASSIGTNGNTIYF
TGTGCCAGTAGTATCGGGACAAACGGAAACACCATATATTTT
>TRBJ2-6|-|TRBV29-1|-
CSVVYSGANVLTF
TGCAGCGTTGTCTATTCTGGGGCCAACGTCCTGACTTTC
>TRBJ1-2|-|TRBV5-1|-
CASSSAEVSGYTF
TGCGCCAGCAGCTCGGCGGAGGTGTCTGGCTACACCTTC
>TRBJ1-2|-|TRBV3-1/TRBV3-2|-
CASSPGQTNYGYTF
TGTGCCAGCAGCCCCGGACAGACTAACTATGGCTACACCTTC
>TRBJ1-1|-|TRBV30|TRBD1
CAWSQQGGTEAFF
TGTGCCTGGAGTCAACAGGGGGGCACTGAAGCTTTCTTT
>TRBJ1-5|once|TRBV6-5|TRBD1
CASRPAGGRTKPQHF
TGTGCCAGCAGGCCCGCAGGGGGGCGGACGAAGCCCCAGCATTTT
>TRBJ2-2|few|TRBV19|TRBD1
CASSIQGVNTGELFF
TGTGCCAGTAGTATTCAGGGGGTGAACACCGGGGAGCTGTTTTTT
>TRBJ1-4|-|TRBV5-1|TRBD1
CASSRTGGSNEKLFF
TGCGCCAGCAGCAGGACAGGGGGCAGTAATGAAAAACTGTTTTTT
>TRBJ2-1|-|TRBV7-2|-
CASSSYEEQFF
TGTGCCAGCAGCTCCTATGAAGAGCAGTTCTTC
>TRBJ2-1|-|TRBV11-3|-
CASSLNAANEQFF
TGTGCCAGCAGCTTAAACGCGGCCAATGAGCAGTTCTTC
>TRBJ2-3|-|TRBV4-1|TRBD1
CASSQDRDRRSTDTQYF
TGCGCCAGCAGCCAAGATCGGGACAGGAGAAGCACAGATACGCAGTATTTT
>TRBJ2-1|-|TRBV20-1|TRBD2
CSASKWTSGSRNEQFF
TGCAGTGCTAGTAAATGGACTAGCGGGAGCAGAAATGAGCAGTTCTTC
>TRBJ2-5|once|TRBV2|TRBD1
CARADRERRETQYF
TGTGCCAGAGCGGACAGGGAAAGGCGAGAGACCCAGTACTTC
>TRBJ1-1|-|TRBV18|-
CASSPPVRQNTEAFF
TGTGCCAGCTCACCACCGGTCAGGCAGAACACTGAAGCTTTCTTT
>TRBJ1-1|-|TRBV7-9|-
CASSPGVGMNTEAFF
TGTGCCAGCAGCCCAGGGGTCGGAATGAACACTGAAGCTTTCTTT
>TRBJ1-6|-|TRBV6-5|-
CASSPGGVFYSPLHF
TGTGCCAGCAGTCCGGGCGGGGTATTCTACTCACCCCTCCACTTT
>TRBJ2-3|-|TRBV6-5|TRBD2
CASSYLTSRNTDTQYF
TGTGCCAGCAGTTATTTGACTAGCCGGAATACAGATACGCAGTATTTT